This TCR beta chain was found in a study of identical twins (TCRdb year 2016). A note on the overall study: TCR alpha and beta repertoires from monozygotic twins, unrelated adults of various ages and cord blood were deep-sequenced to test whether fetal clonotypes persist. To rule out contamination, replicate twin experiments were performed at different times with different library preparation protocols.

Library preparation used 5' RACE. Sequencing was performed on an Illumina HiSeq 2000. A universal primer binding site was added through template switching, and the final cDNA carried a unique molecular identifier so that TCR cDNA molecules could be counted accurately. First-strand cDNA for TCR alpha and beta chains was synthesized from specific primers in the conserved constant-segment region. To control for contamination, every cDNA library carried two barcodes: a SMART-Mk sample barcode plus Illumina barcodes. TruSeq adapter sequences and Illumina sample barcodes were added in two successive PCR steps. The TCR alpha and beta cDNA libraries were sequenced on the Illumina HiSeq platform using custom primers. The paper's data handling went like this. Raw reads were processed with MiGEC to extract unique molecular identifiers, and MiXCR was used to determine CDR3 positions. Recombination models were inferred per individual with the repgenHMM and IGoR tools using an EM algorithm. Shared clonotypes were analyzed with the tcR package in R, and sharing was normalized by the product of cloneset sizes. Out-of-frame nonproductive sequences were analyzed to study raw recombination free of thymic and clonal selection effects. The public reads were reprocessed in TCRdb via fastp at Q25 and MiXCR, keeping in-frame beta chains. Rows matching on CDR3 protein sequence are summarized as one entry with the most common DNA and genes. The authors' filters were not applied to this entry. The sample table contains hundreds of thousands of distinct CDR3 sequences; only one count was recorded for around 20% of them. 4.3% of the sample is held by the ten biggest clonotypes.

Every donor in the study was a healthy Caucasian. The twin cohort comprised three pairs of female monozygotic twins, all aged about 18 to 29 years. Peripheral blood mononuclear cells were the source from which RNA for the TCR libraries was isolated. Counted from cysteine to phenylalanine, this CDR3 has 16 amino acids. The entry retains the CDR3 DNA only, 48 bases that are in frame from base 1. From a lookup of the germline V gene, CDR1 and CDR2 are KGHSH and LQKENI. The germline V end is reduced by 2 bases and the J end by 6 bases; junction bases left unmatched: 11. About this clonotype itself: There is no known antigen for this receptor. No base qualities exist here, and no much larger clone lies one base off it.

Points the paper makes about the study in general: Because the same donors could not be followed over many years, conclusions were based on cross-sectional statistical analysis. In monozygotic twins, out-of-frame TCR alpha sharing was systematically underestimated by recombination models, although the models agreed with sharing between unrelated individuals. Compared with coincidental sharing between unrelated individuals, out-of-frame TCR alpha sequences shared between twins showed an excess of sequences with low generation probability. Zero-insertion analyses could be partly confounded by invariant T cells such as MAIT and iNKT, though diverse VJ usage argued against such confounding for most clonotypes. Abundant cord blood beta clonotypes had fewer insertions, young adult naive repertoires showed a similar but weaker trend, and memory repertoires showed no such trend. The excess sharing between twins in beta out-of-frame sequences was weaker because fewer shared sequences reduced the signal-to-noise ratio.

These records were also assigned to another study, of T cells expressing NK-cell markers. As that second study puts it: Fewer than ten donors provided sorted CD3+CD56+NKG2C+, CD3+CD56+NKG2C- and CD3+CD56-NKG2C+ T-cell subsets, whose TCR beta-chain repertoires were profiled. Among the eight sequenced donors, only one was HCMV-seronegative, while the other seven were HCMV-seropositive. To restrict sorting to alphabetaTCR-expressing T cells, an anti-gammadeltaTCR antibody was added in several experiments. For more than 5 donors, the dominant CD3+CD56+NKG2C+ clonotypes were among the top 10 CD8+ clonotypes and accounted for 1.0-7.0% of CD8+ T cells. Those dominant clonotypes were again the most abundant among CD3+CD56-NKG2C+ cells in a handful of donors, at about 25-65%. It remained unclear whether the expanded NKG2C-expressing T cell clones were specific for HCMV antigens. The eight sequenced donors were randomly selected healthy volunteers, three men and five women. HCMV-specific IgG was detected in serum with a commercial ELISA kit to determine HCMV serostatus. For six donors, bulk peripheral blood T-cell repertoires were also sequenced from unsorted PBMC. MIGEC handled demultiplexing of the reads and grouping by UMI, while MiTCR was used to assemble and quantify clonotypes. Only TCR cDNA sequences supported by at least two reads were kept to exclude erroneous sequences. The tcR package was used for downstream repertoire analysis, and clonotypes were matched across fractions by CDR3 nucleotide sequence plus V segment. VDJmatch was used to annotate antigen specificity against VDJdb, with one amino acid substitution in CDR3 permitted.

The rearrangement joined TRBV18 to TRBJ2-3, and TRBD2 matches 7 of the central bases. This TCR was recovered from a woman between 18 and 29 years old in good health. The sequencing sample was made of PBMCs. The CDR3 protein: CASSPLGGSLADTQYF. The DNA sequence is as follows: TGTGCCAGCTCACCATTGGGCGGGAGTTTGGCGGATACGCAGTATTTT.